The text below deals with one T cell receptor (beta chain). This table comes from immunoSEQ multiplex PCR, and its TCRdb copy is limited to in-frame clones, with some not included. The repertoire holds tens of thousands of clones, with over 90% as singletons. This record belongs to a study of OX40 agonist ivuxolimab in advanced cancers. Looking at the study overall: Dose-escalation subjects each had hepatocellular carcinoma, melanoma, renal cell or head and neck cancer.

V gave up 8 bases and J gave up 8 bases, with 13 bases separating them. This CDR3 comprises 12 residues. Germline values: CDR1 MNHEY, CDR2 SMNVEV (reference sequence). The V call is TRBV27, the J call TRBJ2-1; a possible D gene is TRBD2 (6 bases). The sequence came from an adult with an advanced solid tumor such as melanoma, head and neck, liver or kidney cancer. Sequenced material: CD4+ or CD8+ T cells sorted from blood, taken in a trial of the OX40 agonist ivuxolimab. The CDR3: CASAGLRHEQFF. For the CDR3, the DNA is TGTGCCAGCGCGGGACTCCGACATGAGCAGTTCTTC.